This is a list of T cell receptor beta chains from one sample in a study of control samples from healthy donors and cancer patients. Using immunoSEQ multiplex PCR, the repertoire was profiled, and TCRdb retains in-frame clones only, with some absent. Among about 170,000 clones listed, about 90% were seen once. The sample consisted of blood. Every receptor here comes from a woman under 40 in good health. The CDR3 runs from the conserved cysteine through the conserved F or W. A D gene is named only where the DNA matches it firmly. Rows may omit the clone size; those that give it use once, few, many or a size class.

CDR3 DNA	CDR3 protein	J gene	D gene	clone size	V gene
TGTGCCAGCAGTGAACGCAGTTACAATGAGCAGTTCTTC	CASSERSYNEQFF	TRBJ2-1	.	once	TRBV6-1
TGTGCCAGCAGCGTTACCGGGACGGGGAATTCGGCCCTCCACTTT	CASSVTGTGNSALHF	TRBJ1-6	.	once	TRBV7-9
TGCGCCAGCAGCGGGGTCCTCGGCGACGCCGGGGAGCTGTTTTTT	CASSGVLGDAGELFF	TRBJ2-2	.	.	TRBV5-1
TGTGCCAGCAGTTTGGAGCAGAACATTCAGTACTTC	CASSLEQNIQYF	TRBJ2-4	.	.	TRBV28
TGTGCCAGCAGCGGGAACAGGGGTCCGACCACTGAAGCTTTCTTT	CASSGNRGPTTEAFF	TRBJ1-1	TRBD1	once	TRBV14
TGCGCCAGCAGCTTGGCCGGGGGGAACACTGAAGCTTTCTTT	CASSLAGGNTEAFF	TRBJ1-1	.	.	TRBV5-1
TGTGCCAGCAGCCAAGATGTTAATCAGCCCCAGCATTTT	CASSQDVNQPQHF	TRBJ1-5	.	.	TRBV3-1/TRBV3-2
TGTGCCAGCAGTGGAGGACTAGCGGGTGGTACGCAGTATTTT	CASSGGLAGGTQYF	TRBJ2-3	TRBD2	.	TRBV9
TGTGCCAGTAGTATGGAAACAGGGGCAAACTATGGCTACACCTTC	CASSMETGANYGYTF	TRBJ1-2	TRBD1	.	TRBV19
TGTGCCAGCAGCTTCTCGTTGGGCAGGGGGACAACTAGCACAGATACGCAGTATTTT	CASSFSLGRGTTSTDTQYF	TRBJ2-3	TRBD1	.	TRBV5-5
TGTGCCTGGACCAGACTAGCTAAGGAGACCCAGTACTTC	CAWTRLAKETQYF	TRBJ2-5	TRBD2	.	TRBV30
TGTGCCAGCAGTTTTAGGGGAATGTACACTGAAGCTTTCTTT	CASSFRGMYTEAFF	TRBJ1-1	.	.	TRBV27
TGTGCCAGCAGAGGGACTAGTGGGAGAGGTGAGCAGTACTTC	CASRGTSGRGEQYF	TRBJ2-7	.	.	TRBV21-1
TGTGCCAGCAGCGTCGGGACGGTAGACACCGGGGAGCTGTTTTTT	CASSVGTVDTGELFF	TRBJ2-2	.	.	TRBV9
TGTGCCTGGAGTGTGATAGGGTACACTGAAGCTTTCTTT	CAWSVIGYTEAFF	TRBJ1-1	.	.	TRBV30
TGCGCCAGCAGCTTGCACAGGGGGCGGAACACTGAAGCTTTCTTT	CASSLHRGRNTEAFF	TRBJ1-1	TRBD1	.	TRBV5-1
TGTGCCAGTTCCCAATCCCTGAATCCGAACACTGAAGCTTTCTTT	CASSQSLNPNTEAFF	TRBJ1-1	.	.	TRBV2
TGCGCCAGCGCCTACAGGGGGTACACTGAAGCTTTCTTT	CASAYRGYTEAFF	TRBJ1-1	TRBD1	.	TRBV5-1
TGTGCCAGCAGTGAAATGGGAGTCAATGAGCAGTTCTTC	CASSEMGVNEQFF	TRBJ2-1	.	.	TRBV28
TGTGCCAGCAGCGTTTCAGGTTCTAACTATGGCTACACCTTC	CASSVSGSNYGYTF	TRBJ1-2	.	.	TRBV9
TGTGCCAGCAGTTTGGAGGGAGGCTCCTATAATTCACCCCTCCACTTT	CASSLEGGSYNSPLHF	TRBJ1-6	.	once	TRBV27
TGTGCCAGCAGTGACACTCCCGGGACTAGCGGGGGGGCCACAGATACGCAGTATTTT	CASSDTPGTSGGATDTQYF	TRBJ2-3	TRBD2	many	TRBV6-4
TGTGCTAGCAGCCCGAGGACAGGGTGTCAGCCCCAGCATTTT	CASSPRTGCQPQHF	TRBJ1-5	TRBD1	.	TRBV7-7
TGTGCCAGCAGCCAAGACGTGACTAGCTATGAGCAGTTCTTC	CASSQDVTSYEQFF	TRBJ2-1	TRBD2	once	TRBV14
TGTGCCAGCAGTAGCGGGGGCCGGTACCAAGAGACCCAGTACTTC	CASSSGGRYQETQYF	TRBJ2-5	TRBD2	.	TRBV6-5
TGTGCCAGCAGTTCCCCCGGGGTAATTTTAAATGAGCAGTTCTTC	CASSSPGVILNEQFF	TRBJ2-1	.	.	TRBV28